The 6 T cell receptor beta chains below come from one sample, sequenced in a study of cytomegalovirus exposure and HLA in healthy donors. The PCR had 60 Vbeta and 13 Jbeta primers. The method was immunoSEQ multiplex PCR; TCRdb's version includes in-frame clones alone and lacks a portion of them. The repertoire includes 85,000 to 100,000 clones, 55% to 75% of them detected once, and roughly 3.2% sits in the top ten. The sequencing sample was made of PBMCs. Source of these receptors: a man between 60 and 75 years old in good health and CMV-seronegative.

The chain joins TRBV19 to TRBJ1-4; possibly TRBD1 for D (6 bases). Trimming removed 4 bases at V and 8 bases at J, with 20 bases between. CDR3 size: 16 residues. CDR1 and CDR2 from the germline V gene are LNHDA and SQIVND (reference sequence). The CDR3 nucleotides are TGTGCCAGTAGTACTAACAGGGTTAGATTGGCCGAAAAACTGTTTTTT. It codes for CASSTNRVRLAEKLFF.

V usage is TRBV6-4 and J usage is TRBJ2-2; 11 bases are shared with TRBD1. V shed 2 bases and J 6 bases; nucleotides not matched to a gene: 5. In germline, CDR1 is MRHNA, CDR2 SNTAGT. The CDR3 covers 16 residues. In nucleotides, the CDR3 is TGTGCCAGCAGTGACGGACAGGGGGCGCGCCCCGGGGAGCTGTTTTTT. It is translated as CASSDGQGARPGELFF.

Only a few counts were recorded for this clone. The chain is built from TRBV18 and TRBJ2-3; D remains unclear. The germline gives CDR1 KGHSH, CDR2 LQKENI. The CDR3 totals 14 residues. V was cut by 3 bases and J by 4 bases, with 11 bases left in between. The DNA for the CDR3 is TGTGCCAGCTCACCGATACATGGGCCAGATACGCAGTATTTT. Its translation: CASSPIHGPDTQYF.

CDR3 DNA sequence: TGTGCCAGCAGCCCGCAGGGGGTCCTTACCGGGGAGCTGTTTTTT. Protein product: CASSPQGVLTGELFF. The chain links TRBV9 to TRBJ2-2, with TRBD1 matching 7 bases. Germline-derived CDR1 and CDR2 are SGDLS and YYNGEE. V trimming: 4 bases; J trimming: 5 bases; junction bases outside the gene matches: 8. This CDR3 comprises 15 residues.

The V and J genes are TRBV28 and TRBJ1-1; the D gene is possibly TRBD1 (5 bases). The CDR3 contains 12 residues. The V end was cut by 8 bases, the J end by 1 base, with 8 bases between. Germline V gene sequence: CDR1 MDHEN, CDR2 SYDVKM. The CDR3, as DNA: TGTGCCAGCGAAACAGGGAACACTGAAGCTTTCTTT. It is translated as CASETGNTEAFF.

This rearrangement joins TRBV5-1 to TRBJ2-7, with 13 bases identical to TRBD2. The germline gives CDR1 SGHRS, CDR2 YFSETQ. Trimming took 3 bases from V and 3 from J; bases not matched to a gene: 6. CDR3 length: 16 amino acids. The CDR3 spells CASSSGTSGANYEQYF. CDR3 nucleotide sequence: TGCGCCAGCAGCTCAGGGACTAGCGGGGCCAACTACGAGCAGTACTTC.